This T cell receptor (beta chain) was profiled in a study of T cells in Graves' hyperthyroidism and ophthalmopathy (dated by TCRdb to 2018 to 2020). Some background on the complete study: Peripheral blood samples were taken at the time of initial diagnosis, prior to any treatment. The 100 or so discovery patients were randomly split 7:3 into training and test sets. The paper reports TCR Vbeta CDR3 sequencing of 140 or so peripheral blood samples: 40 to 45 ophthalmopathy, under 80 hyperthyroidism and 17 progressor patients. The study also compared thyroid tissue and blood T-cell repertoires from roughly six Graves' hyperthyroidism patients. A discovery cohort of around 100 patients, roughly 43 with Graves' ophthalmopathy and under 60 with stable Graves' hyperthyroidism, was used to find distinguishing TCR V-J signatures. Prospective prediction of ophthalmopathy was tested in an independent validation cohort of about 19 hyperthyroidism patients and around 16 patients who later progressed to ophthalmopathy. Following sampling, methimazole starting at 30 mg daily was given to hyperthyroidism patients, and high-dose intravenous methylprednisolone was given to ophthalmopathy patients. What the work shows at the level of the full study, not this receptor alone: A 13 V-J signature model separated ophthalmopathy from stable hyperthyroidism, with nearly 90% sensitivity and 81% to 82% specificity in cross-validation and 80%/75% in testing. No statistical method was used to fix the sample size in advance, and group allocation was not hidden from the investigators. In validation, the model predicted progression to ophthalmopathy a median of roughly six months before onset, with about 67% sensitivity and roughly 77% specificity. Blood samples also contained most of the expanded thyroid clonotypes (frequency above 0.001), which suggests that blood repertoires may reflect thyroid immune responses.

The CDR3 contains 15 residues, cysteine and phenylalanine counted. Of the read, only the CDR3 DNA is kept; its 45 bases are in frame from base 1. Germline trimming: 6 bases from V, 9 bases from J; junction bases outside gene matches: 16. CDR1 and CDR2, per the germline V gene, are SGHRS and YFSETQ. Moderately to severely active disease, a Clinical Activity Score of at least 3, a NOSPECS grade of at least 4, and a duration under 3 months were present in ophthalmopathy patients. Patients with uncontrolled infections, other autoimmune diseases, pregnancy or lactation were excluded. Diagnoses were based on clinical symptoms, serum thyroxine and TRAb, thyroid ultrasound and orbital computed tomography. PBMCs were isolated from about 10 ml of fresh peripheral blood by Ficoll-Paque density gradient centrifugation. Total RNA was extracted using Trizol reagent, and RNA quality was assessed on an Agilent 2100 Bioanalyzer.

Amplification of TCR beta CDR3 regions was carried out from RNA transcripts. For the first round of RT-PCR on the TCR CDR3, the HTBI primer set was used together with the Qiagen OneStep RT-PCR kit. Libraries were constructed in a second round of multiplex PCR, after which size selection and purification were performed. Sequencing of the libraries was done on an Illumina HiSeq2000 using paired-end 100 bp reads. As for the original processing: SOAPnuke was used to process the raw data, with reads discarded if the reads contained adapters or uncalled bases, had a mean Phred below 15, or lacked an exact constant-primer or identifier match. COPE v1.2.5 was used to merge high-quality paired reads, and clonotypes were defined as unique nucleotide sequences. MiTCR v1.1 was used to align the clonotypes against IMGT TRBV, TRBD and TRBJ reference segments. The analysis was restricted to V-J combinations with a frequency above 0.0001, which together covered just over 98% of the repertoires. A TCS score was defined as the ratio of F50 (clonal expansion) to E x V (chaos), with BLOSUM62-based TCRdist applied between CDR3 peptides within each V-J. Welch's t-statistics and random forest reduced just over 500 V-J features to roughly 13, which were used in a naive Bayes classifier (R e1071). The similarity between thyroid and blood repertoires was quantified using the Morisita-Horn index. The raw public data were reprocessed by TCRdb itself: fastp quality trimming at Q25, MiXCR clonotype calling, in-frame beta chains only. Merged by CDR3 protein, the rows form single entries marked with the most common genes and DNA. None of the V and J calls come from the authors' own analysis; TCRdb made them. The sample profile shows around 610,000 distinct CDR3 sequences; under 15% of them were found once. Around 4% of the sample comes from the top ten.

This clonotype has just a few counts. The antigen it binds to is not known. There are no base qualities to consult, and no much larger clone falls within one base. The sample was blood. The sequence came from a woman aged 40 to 55 with Graves' ophthalmopathy. The chain is encoded by TRBV5-1 joined to TRBJ2-5; TRBD2 matches 8 bases in the middle. This receptor carries the CDR3 CASTIRPIGGEAQYF. The sequence in DNA is TGCGCCAGCACTATCCGTCCCATCGGGGGGGAGGCCCAGTACTTC.